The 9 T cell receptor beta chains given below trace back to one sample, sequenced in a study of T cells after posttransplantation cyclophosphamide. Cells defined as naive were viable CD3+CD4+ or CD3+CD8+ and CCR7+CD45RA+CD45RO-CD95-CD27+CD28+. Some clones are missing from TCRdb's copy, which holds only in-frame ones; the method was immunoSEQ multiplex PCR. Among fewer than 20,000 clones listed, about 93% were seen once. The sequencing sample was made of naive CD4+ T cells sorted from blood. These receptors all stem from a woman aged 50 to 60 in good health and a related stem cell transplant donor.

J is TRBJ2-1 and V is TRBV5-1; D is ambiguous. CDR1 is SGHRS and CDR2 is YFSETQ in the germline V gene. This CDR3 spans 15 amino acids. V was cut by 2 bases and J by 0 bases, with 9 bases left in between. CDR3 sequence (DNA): TGCGCCAGCAGCTTTAGCCTTAGCTCCTACAATGAGCAGTTCTTC. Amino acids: CASSFSLSSYNEQFF.

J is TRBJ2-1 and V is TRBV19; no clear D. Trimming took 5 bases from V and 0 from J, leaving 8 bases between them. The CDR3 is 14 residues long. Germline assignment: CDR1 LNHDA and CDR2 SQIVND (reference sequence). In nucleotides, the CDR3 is TGTGCCAGTAGTTATAGCAGCTCCTACAATGAGCAGTTCTTC. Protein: CASSYSSSYNEQFF. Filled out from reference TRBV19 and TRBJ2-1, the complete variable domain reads DGGITQSPKYLFRKEGQNVTLSCEQNLNHDAMYWYRQDPGQGLRLIYYSQIVNDFQKGDIAEGYSVSREKKESFPLTVTSAQKNPTAFYLCASSYSSSYNEQFFGPGTRLTVL.

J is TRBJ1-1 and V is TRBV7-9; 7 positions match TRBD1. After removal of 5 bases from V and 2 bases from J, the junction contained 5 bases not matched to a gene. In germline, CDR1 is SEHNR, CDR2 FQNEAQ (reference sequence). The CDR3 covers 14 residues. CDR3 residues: CASSLRDRNTEAFF. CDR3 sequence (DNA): TGTGCCAGCAGCCTCCGGGACAGAAACACTGAAGCTTTCTTT. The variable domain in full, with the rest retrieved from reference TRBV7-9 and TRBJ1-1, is DTGVSQNPRHKITKRGQNVTFRCDPISEHNRLYWYRQTLGQGPEFLTYFQNEAQLEKSRLLSDRFSAERPKGSFSTLEIQRTEQGDSAMYLCASSLRDRNTEAFFGQGTRLTVV.

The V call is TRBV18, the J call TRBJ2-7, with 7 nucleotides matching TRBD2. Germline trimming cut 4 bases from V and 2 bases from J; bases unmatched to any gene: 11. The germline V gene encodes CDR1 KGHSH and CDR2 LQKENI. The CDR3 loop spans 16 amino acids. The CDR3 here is CASSLLPGTTPYEQYF. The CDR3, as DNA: TGTGCCAGCTCACTTCTACCCGGGACTACCCCCTACGAGCAGTACTTC.

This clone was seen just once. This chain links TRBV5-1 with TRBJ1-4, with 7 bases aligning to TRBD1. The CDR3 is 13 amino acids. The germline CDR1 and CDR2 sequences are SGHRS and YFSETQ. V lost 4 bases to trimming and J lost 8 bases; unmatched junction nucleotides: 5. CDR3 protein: CASSRQGREKLFF. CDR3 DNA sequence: TGCGCCAGCAGCCGACAGGGTAGGGAAAAACTGTTTTTT.

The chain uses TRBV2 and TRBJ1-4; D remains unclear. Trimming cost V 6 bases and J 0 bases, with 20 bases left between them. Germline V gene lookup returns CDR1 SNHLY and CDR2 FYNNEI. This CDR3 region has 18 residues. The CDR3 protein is CASRVKGGPLATNEKLFF. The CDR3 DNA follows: TGTGCCAGCAGGGTCAAGGGAGGACCCCTTGCAACTAATGAAAAACTGTTTTTT. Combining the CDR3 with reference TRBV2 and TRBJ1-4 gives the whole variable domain EPEVTQTPSHQVTQMGQEVILRCVPISNHLYFYWYRQILGQKVEFLVSFYNNEISEKSEIFDDQFSVERPDGSNFTLKIRSTKLEDSAMYFCASRVKGGPLATNEKLFFGSGTQLSVL.

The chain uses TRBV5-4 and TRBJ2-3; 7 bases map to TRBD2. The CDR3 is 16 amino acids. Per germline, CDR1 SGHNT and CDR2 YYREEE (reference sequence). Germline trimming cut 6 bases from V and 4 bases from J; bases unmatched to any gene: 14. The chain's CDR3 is CASKTPAREGPDTQYF. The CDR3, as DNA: TGTGCCAGCAAAACTCCTGCTAGGGAGGGCCCAGATACGCAGTATTTT.

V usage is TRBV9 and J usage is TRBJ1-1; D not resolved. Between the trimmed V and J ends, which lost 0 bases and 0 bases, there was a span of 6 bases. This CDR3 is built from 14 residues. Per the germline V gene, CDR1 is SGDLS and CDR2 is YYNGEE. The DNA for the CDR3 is TGTGCCAGCAGCGTAGCCCAGATGAACACTGAAGCTTTCTTT. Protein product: CASSVAQMNTEAFF. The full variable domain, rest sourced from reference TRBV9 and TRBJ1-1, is DSGVTQTPKHLITATGQRVTLRCSPRSGDLSVYWYQQSLDQGLQFLIQYYNGEERAKGNILERFSAQQFPDLHSELNLSSLELGDSALYFCASSVAQMNTEAFFGQGTRLTVV.

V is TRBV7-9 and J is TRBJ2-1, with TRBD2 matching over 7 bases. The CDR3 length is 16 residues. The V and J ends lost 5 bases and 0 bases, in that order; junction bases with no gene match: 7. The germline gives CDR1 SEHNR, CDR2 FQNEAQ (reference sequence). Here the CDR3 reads CASSVQRGSSYNEQFF. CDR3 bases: TGTGCCAGCAGCGTACAGCGCGGGAGCTCCTACAATGAGCAGTTCTTC.